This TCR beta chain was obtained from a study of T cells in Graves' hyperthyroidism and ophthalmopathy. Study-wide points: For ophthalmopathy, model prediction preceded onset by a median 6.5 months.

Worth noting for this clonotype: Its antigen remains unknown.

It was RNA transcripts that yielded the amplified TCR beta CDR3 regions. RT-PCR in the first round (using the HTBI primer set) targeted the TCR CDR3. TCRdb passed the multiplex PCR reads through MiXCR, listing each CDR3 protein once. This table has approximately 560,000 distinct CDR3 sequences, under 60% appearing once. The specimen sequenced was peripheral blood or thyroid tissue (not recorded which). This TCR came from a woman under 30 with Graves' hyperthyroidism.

The CDR3 here is CASSQRGLGEKLFF. The CDR3 DNA is TGTGCCAGCAGCCAACGTGGGTTGGGTGAAAAACTGTTTTTT. The rearrangement joins TRBV7-2 to TRBJ1-4; D unclear. Germline V gene data show CDR1 as SGHTA and CDR2 as FQGNSA. The CDR3 sequence is 14 residues long. The V and J ends lost 5 bases and 7 bases respectively, with 14 bases between them.